This TCR beta chain comes out of a study of T cell responses to AZD1222 COVID-19 vaccine. Broader study findings: Without day 14 samples, only post-peak T cell repertoires were studied. With dominance at 160-218 and 743-854, vaccine-associated CD4 TCRs spanned spike. Targets within unmutated variant regions were reportedly found for nearly half of spike-specific TCRs.

The data were produced by immunoSEQ multiplex PCR, yet TCRdb's version contains in-frame clones alone and is incomplete. The sample comprises 77,000 or so clones, 80% to 90% of which are singletons, and approximately 31% rests with the top ten. Germline CDR1 and CDR2: MDHEN and SYDVKM. This CDR3 contains 12 residues. The V end lost 5 bases, the J end lost 1 base, and 6 bases lay between the germline ends. Remarks on this clone: The target antigen is unknown.

This receptor was obtained from an adult in good health. The chain joins TRBV28 to TRBJ2-7; D possibly corresponds to TRBD2 (5 bases). Sequencing was performed on peripheral blood, taken on day 0 of AZD1222 vaccination. CDR3 loop: CASSGSSYEQYF. The CDR3 bases are TGTGCCAGCAGTGGGAGTTCCTACGAGCAGTACTTC.